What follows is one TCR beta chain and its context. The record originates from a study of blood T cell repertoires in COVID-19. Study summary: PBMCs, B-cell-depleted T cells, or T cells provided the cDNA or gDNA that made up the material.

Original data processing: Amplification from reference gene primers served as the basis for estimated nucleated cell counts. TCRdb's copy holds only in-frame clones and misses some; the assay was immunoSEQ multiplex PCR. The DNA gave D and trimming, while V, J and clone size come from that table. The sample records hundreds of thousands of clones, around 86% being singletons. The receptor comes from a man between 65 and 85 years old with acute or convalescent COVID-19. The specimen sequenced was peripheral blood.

The CDR3 reads CATSRVFITGSNQPQHF. The CDR3 nucleotides read TGTGCCACCAGCAGAGTATTTATTACAGGGAGCAATCAGCCCCAGCATTTT. The chain combines TRBV15 with TRBJ1-5; D may be TRBD1 (6 bases). Germline CDR1 is LNHNV and CDR2 is YYDKDF (reference sequence). This CDR3 has 17 residues. V lost 1 base and J lost 1, with 14 bases in between. The entire variable domain, with the rest obtained from reference TRBV15 and TRBJ1-5, is as follows: DAMVIQNPRYQVTQFGKPVTLSCSQTLNHNVMYWYQQKSSQAPKLLFHYYDKDFNNEADTPDNFQSRRPNTSFCFLDIRSPGLGDTAMYLCATSRVFITGSNQPQHFGDGTRLSIL.